This T cell receptor beta chain was obtained from a study of blood T cell repertoires in COVID-19. Profiling relied on immunoSEQ multiplex PCR, and the TCRdb table lists in-frame clones only, not all of them. The sample yields 140,000 to 150,000 clones, roughly 80% seen once. Germline CDR1 is SGHNT and CDR2 is YYREEE (reference sequence). V was pared by 5 bases and J by 0 bases, with 7 bases of the junction left unmatched. CDR3 size: 16 residues. This chain links TRBV5-4 with TRBJ1-1; 10 nucleotides agree with TRBD1. This clonotype originated in a human donor with acute or convalescent COVID-19. The donor label of this sample is uncertain. The sequenced sample consisted of peripheral blood. The CDR3 bases are TGTGCCAGCAGTCCCCGACAGGGGGCTATGAACACTGAAGCTTTCTTT. This codes for CASSPRQGAMNTEAFF.